This T cell receptor (beta chain) comes out of a study of cytomegalovirus exposure and HLA in healthy donors. The CDR3 is 15 residues long. Trimming stripped 1 base from V and 4 bases from J, with 12 bases between. Germline CDR1 is SGHDN and CDR2 is FVKESK. The PCR ran on 60 Vbeta and 13 Jbeta primers. The assay was immunoSEQ multiplex PCR, and TCRdb's table has in-frame clones only and misses some. The sample has some 190,000 clones, approximately 84% seen once; the top ten hold 1.1% to 1.5%. The receptor's source is a girl aged 5 to 17 in good health and CMV-seropositive. What was sequenced was PBMCs. V usage is TRBV14 and J usage is TRBJ2-3; TRBD2 is a possible D gene (5 bases). Here the CDR3 DNA reads TGTGCCAGCAGCCAAGTACGGGAATCGGCAGATACGCAGTATTTT. Protein: CASSQVRESADTQYF.